These 17 T cell receptor beta chains were sequenced from one sample in a study of blood T cell repertoires in COVID-19. Method: immunoSEQ multiplex PCR; TCRdb's copy keeps in-frame clones and lacks some. This repertoire shows 150,000 to 200,000 clones, under 90% found once; its top ten account for about 7.2%. Material for sequencing was peripheral blood. These receptors were taken from a man aged 55 to 70 with acute or convalescent COVID-19.

The J gene is TRBJ2-2, the V gene TRBV10-3, with TRBD1 identical over 9 bases. This CDR3 is 13 amino acids long. V was clipped by 10 bases and J by 7 bases; unmatched bases: 7. Germline CDR1 reads ENHRY; CDR2 reads SYGVKD. CDR3 DNA: TGTGCCACAGGGACAGGGAAAATCGGGGAGCTGTTTTTT. Protein: CATGTGKIGELFF.

This clone turned up a few times. V is TRBV2 and J is TRBJ2-3, with 12 positions matching TRBD2. CDR3 length equals 15 residues. In germline, CDR1 is SNHLY, CDR2 FYNNEI. Trimming took 3 bases from V and 5 from J; bases not matched to a gene: 3. The CDR3 DNA is TGTGCCAGCAGTGATCTAGCGGGAGGGCGAGATACGCAGTATTTT. Its protein product is CASSDLAGGRDTQYF.

The V gene is TRBV6-5, the J gene TRBJ2-4, with 7 bases that match TRBD1. The CDR3 spans 15 residues. Per germline, CDR1 MNHEY and CDR2 SVGAGI. With 5 bases clipped from V and 3 bases from J, the junction kept 7 bases outside the gene matches. CDR3 amino acids: CASSPDRAGKNIQYF. The CDR3 coding sequence is TGTGCCAGCAGTCCCGACAGGGCGGGCAAAAACATTCAGTACTTC.

V usage is TRBV5-1 and J usage is TRBJ2-5, with D tentatively TRBD1 (5 bases). Germline-derived CDR1 and CDR2 are SGHRS and YFSETQ. V lost 0 bases, J lost 4 bases, and 10 bases lay in between. The CDR3 has 14 residues. In DNA form, the CDR3 reads TGCGCCAGCAGCTTGGCAGGGCCTCTAGAGACCCAGTACTTC. Amino acid sequence: CASSLAGPLETQYF.

This clone was found a few times. The genes are TRBV18 and TRBJ2-3, with a tentative D call TRBD1 (5 bases). The V and J ends lost 4 bases and 3 bases respectively, with 8 bases between them. The germline CDR1 and CDR2 sequences are KGHSH and LQKENI. This CDR3 is built from 13 residues. The CDR3 region has the DNA TGTGCCAGCTCACGTTCAGGGACAGATACGCAGTATTTT. Its translation: CASSRSGTDTQYF.

The V call is TRBV7-2, the J call TRBJ2-1; 12 bases line up with TRBD2. With 4 bases clipped from V and 2 bases from J, the junction kept 6 bases outside the gene matches. The germline CDR1 and CDR2 sequences are SGHTA and FQGNSA. The length of the CDR3 is 17 residues. DNA for the CDR3: TGTGCCAGCAGCTACCGGACTAGCGGGGCTCCCTACAATGAGCAGTTCTTC. Its protein is CASSYRTSGAPYNEQFF.

The rearrangement uses TRBV21-1 and TRBJ2-3; the D call TRBD2 from the table was never checked on the DNA. TRBV21-1 is a recognized pseudogene. The CDR3 loop spans 15 amino acids. CDR3: CASRLGLAWSDTQYF. CDR3 coding DNA: TGTGCCAGCAGACTGGGACTAGCGTGGTCAGATACGCAGTATTTT.

The chain employs TRBV5-1 and TRBJ2-7, with a tentative D call TRBD2 (6 bases). V was pared by 0 bases and J by 3 bases, with 13 bases between. The CDR3 length is 15 residues. Germline CDR1 and CDR2: SGHRS and YFSETQ. The CDR3 region is CASSLDRGGIYEQYF. In DNA form, the CDR3 reads TGCGCCAGCAGCTTGGACCGGGGCGGGATCTACGAGCAGTACTTC.

The chain has TRBV3-1 (or the pseudogene TRBV3-2) and TRBJ1-1; a weak D match, TRBD1 (6 bases). V was shortened by 4 bases and J by 2 bases, with 14 bases between the two germline ends. CDR3 length equals 15 residues. The germline gives CDR1 LGHDT, CDR2 YNNKEL (reference sequence). The CDR3 here is CASSPADRINTEAFF. CDR3 nucleotide sequence: TGTGCCAGCAGCCCGGCAGACAGGATTAACACTGAAGCTTTCTTT.

The CDR3 DNA sequence: TGTGCCAGCTGGTCATTAGCGGGGGACTACGAGCAGTACTTC. Translation gives CASWSLAGDYEQYF. The chain links TRBV5-5 to TRBJ2-7; TRBD2 matches at 9 bases. Germline V CDR1 and CDR2: SGHKS, YYEKEE (reference sequence). The CDR3 length is 14 residues. V dropped 7 bases and J dropped 3; count of bases not matched to a gene: 8.

The chain employs TRBV11-3 and TRBJ2-7; the D gene is possibly TRBD1 (5 bases). This CDR3 comprises 17 residues. Per the germline V gene, CDR1 is SGHNT and CDR2 is YENEEA. The V gene lost 9 bases and the J gene lost 3 bases, with 27 bases spanning the gap. CDR3 protein: CASGAGFGDTSYYEQYF. Here the CDR3 DNA reads TGTGCCAGTGGGGCAGGGTTCGGTGACACATCATACTACGAGCAGTACTTC.

In its sample, this clone was seen once. The rearrangement joins TRBV5-1 to TRBJ1-6; perhaps TRBD1 as D (5 bases). This CDR3 has 16 residues. The germline gives CDR1 SGHRS, CDR2 YFSETQ. Trimming pared 4 bases from V and 7 bases from J, leaving 18 bases between. CDR3 sequence (DNA): TGCGCCAGCAGCGACGGGGGGGTCCCCGGGAATTCACCCCTCCACTTT. Translating it yields CASSDGGVPGNSPLHF.

This chain connects TRBV6-5 to TRBJ1-2; 10 bases map to TRBD1. There are 15 residues in the CDR3. Germline CDR1 and CDR2: MNHEY and SVGAGI. V gave up 6 bases and J gave up 4 bases; unmatched junction bases: 8. The CDR3 nucleotides read TGTGCCAGCAGGCCCGACAGGGGGCTTGGCTATGGCTACACCTTC. Translating it yields CASRPDRGLGYGYTF.

The chain employs TRBV7-9 and TRBJ1-4; 7 nucleotides match TRBD1. The CDR3 has 15 amino acids. The trim removed 1 base at V and 3 bases at J, leaving 2 bases unmatched. Germline V lookup: CDR1 SEHNR, CDR2 FQNEAQ (reference sequence). The CDR3 region has the DNA TGTGCCAGCAGCTTAGGGGACAGCTCTAATGAAAAACTGTTTTTT. Protein product: CASSLGDSSNEKLFF. Supplemented by reference TRBV7-9 and TRBJ1-4, the full variable domain reads DTGVSQNPRHKITKRGQNVTFRCDPISEHNRLYWYRQTLGQGPEFLTYFQNEAQLEKSRLLSDRFSAERPKGSFSTLEIQRTEQGDSAMYLCASSLGDSSNEKLFFGSGTQLSVL.

V is TRBV7-6 and J is TRBJ1-4; D is unclear. This CDR3 region has 14 residues. Germline values: CDR1 SGHVS, CDR2 FNYEAQ. V lost 2 bases and J 0 bases, leaving 4 bases between the germline ends. The CDR3: CASSLQATNEKLFF. CDR3 in DNA: TGTGCCAGCAGCTTACAGGCAACTAATGAAAAACTGTTTTTT.

V usage is TRBV21-1 and J usage is TRBJ1-1. TRBV21-1 is assigned pseudogene status. The CDR3 covers 13 residues. CDR3 amino acids: CQHGGGTNTEAFF. DNA of the CDR3: TGTCAACACGGGGGGGGAACGAACACTGAAGCTTTCTTT.

The chain combines TRBV7-3 with TRBJ2-5; maybe TRBD1 (5 bases). The CDR3 loop spans 13 amino acids. CDR1 is SGHTA and CDR2 is FQGTGA in the germline V gene. The ends were cut back, 2 bases at V and 4 bases at J, with 8 bases in the middle. This CDR3 reads CASSLRQLETQYF. CDR3 coding DNA: TGTGCCAGCAGCTTACGACAGTTAGAGACCCAGTACTTC.